This TCR beta chain was captured in a study of blood T cell repertoires in COVID-19. Per the original data handling: Quantification of nucleated cells was approximated via reference gene primer amplification. Produced via immunoSEQ multiplex PCR; TCRdb's table is partial and in-frame only. That table supplies the V and J calls and clone size; D and trimming were determined from the DNA. Here the sample spans about 270,000 clones, around four fifths being singletons. Germline V gives CDR1 MNHEY, CDR2 SMNVEV (reference sequence). V shed 6 bases and J shed 3 bases, with 9 bases lying between them. The CDR3 spans 13 residues.

The chain employs TRBV27 and TRBJ1-3; D unresolved. The sample was peripheral blood. This receptor was identified in a woman in her forties or fifties with active or convalescent COVID-19. The CDR3 loop reads CASRGVSGNTIYF. For the CDR3, the DNA is TGTGCCAGCAGGGGAGTTAGTGGAAACACCATATATTTT.